This T cell receptor (beta chain) was observed in a study of blood T cell repertoires in COVID-19. About the research overall: Spain, Italy and the United States supplied samples that represented acute and convalescent COVID-19. In each case, the material was cDNA or gDNA derived from T cells, B-cell-depleted T cells, or PBMCs.

Per the original data handling: Cell counts per sample came from amplifying reference gene primers. Sequenced by immunoSEQ multiplex PCR; TCRdb stores in-frame clones only, minus some. The V and J calls and clone size were taken over from that table, and D and trimming were inferred from the DNA. The repertoire holds approximately 170,000 clones, 65% to 80% seen once, with about an eighth in the top ten. With V trimmed by 8 bases and J by 5 bases, 8 bases remained unmatched. The CDR3 totals 12 residues. Germline loops: CDR1 SQVTM, CDR2 ANQGSEA. The sequence was collected from a woman aged 50 to 60 with acute or convalescent COVID-19. The sample consisted of peripheral blood. The chain combines TRBV29-1 with TRBJ2-7; TRBD1 matches 8 bases. CDR3 nucleotides: TGCAGCACCAGGACAGGGCTCCACGAGCAGTACTTC. The encoded protein is CSTRTGLHEQYF.